Listed below are T cell receptor beta chains from one sample, sequenced in a study of cytomegalovirus exposure and HLA in healthy donors. The data were produced by immunoSEQ multiplex PCR, yet TCRdb's version contains in-frame clones alone and is incomplete. The sample lists 75,000 to 100,000 clones, about four fifths occurring once. Sample: PBMCs. Source of these receptors: a man aged 18 to 29 in good health and CMV-seropositive. The CDR3 runs from the conserved cysteine through the conserved F or W. A D gene is named only where the DNA matches it firmly. Rows may omit the clone size; those that give it use once, few, many or a size class.

j_call: TRBJ1-2
clone_size: NA
v_call: TRBV7-2
d_call: TRBD1
cdr3_nt: TGTGCCAGCAGCTTAGAAAGGGGGCTCGGCTACACCTTC
cdr3_aa: CASSLERGLGYTF

j_call: TRBJ1-1
clone_size: NA
v_call: TRBV6-6
d_call: NA
cdr3_nt: TGTGCCAGCAGTTACCTTACAGGGAACACTGAAGCTTTCTTT
cdr3_aa: CASSYLTGNTEAFF

j_call: TRBJ1-3
clone_size: NA
v_call: TRBV19
d_call: NA
cdr3_nt: TGTGCCAGTAGTATGTCGCTCAGCTCTGGAAACACCATATATTTT
cdr3_aa: CASSMSLSSGNTIYF

j_call: TRBJ2-3
clone_size: NA
v_call: TRBV7-9
d_call: TRBD2
cdr3_nt: TGTGCCAGCAGCGGGACTAGCGGGGGTAGGGCAGATACGCAGTATTTT
cdr3_aa: CASSGTSGGRADTQYF

j_call: TRBJ1-4
clone_size: NA
v_call: TRBV9
d_call: TRBD1
cdr3_nt: TGTGCCAGCAGCGTAGATGGGACAGATAATGAAAAACTGTTTTTT
cdr3_aa: CASSVDGTDNEKLFF

j_call: TRBJ2-3
clone_size: NA
v_call: TRBV7-9
d_call: TRBD2
cdr3_nt: TGTGCCAGCAGCTTGAGCGGGGGAGTGACAGATACGCAGTATTTT
cdr3_aa: CASSLSGGVTDTQYF

j_call: TRBJ1-5
clone_size: NA
v_call: TRBV30
d_call: TRBD1
cdr3_nt: TGTGCCTGGGGGTTTGTTACAGGGGGCGTTTTGATCAATCAGCCCCAGCATTTT
cdr3_aa: CAWGFVTGGVLINQPQHF

j_call: TRBJ2-3
clone_size: once
v_call: TRBV18
d_call: TRBD1
cdr3_nt: TGTGCCAGCTCACCACCGGACAGGGCAGTCACAGATACGCAGTATTTT
cdr3_aa: CASSPPDRAVTDTQYF

j_call: TRBJ1-1
clone_size: NA
v_call: TRBV27
d_call: NA
cdr3_nt: TGTGCCAGCAGCACAACACAAACGAACACTGAAGCTTTCTTT
cdr3_aa: CASSTTQTNTEAFF

j_call: TRBJ2-5
clone_size: NA
v_call: TRBV28
d_call: TRBD2
cdr3_nt: TGTGCCAGCAGTTTAACTAGCGGGGACCAAGAGACCCAGTACTTC
cdr3_aa: CASSLTSGDQETQYF

j_call: TRBJ1-2
clone_size: NA
v_call: TRBV19
d_call: NA
cdr3_nt: TGTGCCAGTAGGACGGGTCCTAGCTATGGCTACACCTTC
cdr3_aa: CASRTGPSYGYTF

j_call: TRBJ1-1
clone_size: NA
v_call: TRBV29-1
d_call: NA
cdr3_nt: TGCAGCGCCCGGCTATTATGGGGGGGCACTGAAGCTTTCTTT
cdr3_aa: CSARLLWGGTEAFF

j_call: TRBJ2-2
clone_size: once
v_call: TRBV9
d_call: TRBD1
cdr3_nt: TGTGCCAGCAGCGTAGGACAGGGAGACACCGGGGAGCTGTTTTTT
cdr3_aa: CASSVGQGDTGELFF

j_call: TRBJ1-2
clone_size: NA
v_call: TRBV28
d_call: NA
cdr3_nt: TGTGCCAGCAGTTTGACAGACCTCTGGGGCTACACCTTC
cdr3_aa: CASSLTDLWGYTF

j_call: TRBJ1-6
clone_size: few
v_call: TRBV6-6
d_call: TRBD1
cdr3_nt: TGTGCCAGCAGTACCGGACAGGGGGGTTCACCCCTCCACTTT
cdr3_aa: CASSTGQGGSPLHF

j_call: TRBJ2-7
clone_size: few
v_call: TRBV19
d_call: TRBD1
cdr3_nt: TGTGCCAGTGGAACCCAACGCCCGGGACAGGGGGGCTACGAGCAGTACTTC
cdr3_aa: CASGTQRPGQGGYEQYF

j_call: TRBJ1-1
clone_size: NA
v_call: TRBV6-1
d_call: TRBD1
cdr3_nt: TGTGCCAGCACCAGAGGACAGGGAAAGAGCACTGAAGCTTTCTTT
cdr3_aa: CASTRGQGKSTEAFF

j_call: TRBJ1-1
clone_size: NA
v_call: TRBV5-4
d_call: NA
cdr3_nt: TGTGCCAGCAGCTCGCGTCTTTTGGACACTGAAGCTTTCTTT
cdr3_aa: CASSSRLLDTEAFF

j_call: TRBJ1-1
clone_size: NA
v_call: TRBV15
d_call: NA
cdr3_nt: TGTGCCACCAGCCATACGGGGAACACTGAAGCTTTCTTT
cdr3_aa: CATSHTGNTEAFF

j_call: TRBJ1-1
clone_size: NA
v_call: TRBV9
d_call: NA
cdr3_nt: TGTGCCAGCAGCGGCGGTGCGCCTGAAGCTTTCTTT
cdr3_aa: CASSGGAPEAFF

j_call: TRBJ2-1
clone_size: NA
v_call: TRBV11-2
d_call: NA
cdr3_nt: TGTGCCAGCAGCCCTCTTCTGGAGCAGTTCTTC
cdr3_aa: CASSPLLEQFF

j_call: TRBJ1-2
clone_size: NA
v_call: TRBV19
d_call: TRBD1
cdr3_nt: TGTGCCAGTAGTAACCATATCAAACAGGGGAAAGCTGGCTACACCTTC
cdr3_aa: CASSNHIKQGKAGYTF

j_call: TRBJ2-1
clone_size: NA
v_call: TRBV29-1
d_call: NA
cdr3_nt: TGCAGCGTTGAGGGGCTTTCCTACAATGAGCAGTTCTTC
cdr3_aa: CSVEGLSYNEQFF

j_call: TRBJ1-4
clone_size: NA
v_call: TRBV5-4
d_call: NA
cdr3_nt: TGTGCCAGCAGCGGAACCTCTGACGGGTATGAAAAACTGTTTTTT
cdr3_aa: CASSGTSDGYEKLFF

j_call: TRBJ1-1
clone_size: once
v_call: TRBV15
d_call: NA
cdr3_nt: TGTGCCACCAGCAGAGATCCTGAACAGGGGAACACTGAAGCTTTCTTT
cdr3_aa: CATSRDPEQGNTEAFF

j_call: TRBJ1-5
clone_size: NA
v_call: TRBV6-6
d_call: NA
cdr3_nt: TGTGCCAGCAGTCGACAGTATAGCAATCAGCCCCAGCATTTT
cdr3_aa: CASSRQYSNQPQHF

j_call: TRBJ2-1
clone_size: NA
v_call: TRBV4-2
d_call: NA
cdr3_nt: TGTGCCAGCAGCCAAGATAGGAGCCGGGAGCAGTTCTTC
cdr3_aa: CASSQDRSREQFF

j_call: TRBJ2-1
clone_size: NA
v_call: TRBV7-6
d_call: TRBD1
cdr3_nt: TGTGCCAGCAGCCCCCGGACAGGGAACAATGAGCAGTTCTTC
cdr3_aa: CASSPRTGNNEQFF

j_call: TRBJ2-1
clone_size: NA
v_call: TRBV5-1
d_call: TRBD2
cdr3_nt: TGCGCCAGCAGCTTCAGGACTAGCGGGGGGGTAAGTGGAGATGAGCAGTTCTTC
cdr3_aa: CASSFRTSGGVSGDEQFF

j_call: TRBJ1-5
clone_size: NA
v_call: TRBV6-5
d_call: TRBD1
cdr3_nt: TGTGCCAGCGCAGGGACAGGGGGGAGCAATCAGCCCCAGCATTTT
cdr3_aa: CASAGTGGSNQPQHF

j_call: TRBJ2-5
clone_size: few
v_call: TRBV30
d_call: TRBD1
cdr3_nt: TGTGCCTGGAGTGCTGGACAGGGGCAAGAGACCCAGTACTTC
cdr3_aa: CAWSAGQGQETQYF

j_call: TRBJ2-2
clone_size: NA
v_call: TRBV10-3
d_call: TRBD1
cdr3_nt: TGTGCCATCAGGGGACAGGGGTTCACCGGGGAGCTGTTTTTT
cdr3_aa: CAIRGQGFTGELFF

j_call: TRBJ2-7
clone_size: NA
v_call: TRBV9
d_call: NA
cdr3_nt: TGTGCCAGCAGCGTAGGAGGGGGCCTCGGGAGCGAGCAGTACTTC
cdr3_aa: CASSVGGGLGSEQYF

j_call: TRBJ1-3
clone_size: NA
v_call: TRBV7-6
d_call: NA
cdr3_nt: TGTGCCAGCAGCCTCACTAGTTACTCTGGAAACACCATATATTTT
cdr3_aa: CASSLTSYSGNTIYF

j_call: TRBJ1-6
clone_size: NA
v_call: TRBV2
d_call: TRBD1
cdr3_nt: TGTGCCAGCAGTTTTTTTCAGGGGGCAAGTAATTCACCCCTCCACTTT
cdr3_aa: CASSFFQGASNSPLHF

j_call: TRBJ1-1
clone_size: NA
v_call: TRBV5-8
d_call: NA
cdr3_nt: TGTGCCAGCAGCTCCCCCGCCGGGTTAGGTCGCACTGAAGCTTTCTTT
cdr3_aa: CASSSPAGLGRTEAFF

j_call: TRBJ1-6
clone_size: NA
v_call: TRBV6-1
d_call: NA
cdr3_nt: TGTGCCAGCAGTGAACGGGGGGTTAGTAATTCACCCCTCCACTTT
cdr3_aa: CASSERGVSNSPLHF

j_call: TRBJ1-2
clone_size: NA
v_call: TRBV6-1
d_call: NA
cdr3_nt: TGTGCCCTCCAACGCGGGGGCGCTTTTAACAATGGCTACACCTTC
cdr3_aa: CALQRGGAFNNGYTF

j_call: TRBJ2-7
clone_size: NA
v_call: TRBV30
d_call: TRBD2
cdr3_nt: TGTGCCTGGAGGTCGGGGGGTCTTACCCCCTACGAGCAGTACTTC
cdr3_aa: CAWRSGGLTPYEQYF

j_call: TRBJ1-6
clone_size: NA
v_call: TRBV25-1
d_call: NA
cdr3_nt: TGTGCCAGCAGTGAATGGGGCCAGGGGTCACCCCTCCACTTT
cdr3_aa: CASSEWGQGSPLHF

j_call: TRBJ2-3
clone_size: NA
v_call: TRBV6-5
d_call: NA
cdr3_nt: TGTGCCAGCACCCCCCGAGGGGGGGCCACAGATACGCAGTATTTT
cdr3_aa: CASTPRGGATDTQYF

j_call: TRBJ1-6
clone_size: NA
v_call: TRBV21-1
d_call: NA
cdr3_nt: TGTGCCAGCAGCCGACAGGGAAGAACGAATAATTCACCCCTCCACTTT
cdr3_aa: CASSRQGRTNNSPLHF

j_call: TRBJ1-1
clone_size: NA
v_call: TRBV7-9
d_call: NA
cdr3_nt: TGTGCCAGCAGCTTAGCCCCAAGGAACAGGAACACTGAAGCTTTCTTT
cdr3_aa: CASSLAPRNRNTEAFF

j_call: TRBJ2-3
clone_size: NA
v_call: TRBV7-6
d_call: TRBD2
cdr3_nt: TGTGCCAGCAGCGAACCGATGGGGGGGAGCACAGATACGCAGTATTTT
cdr3_aa: CASSEPMGGSTDTQYF

j_call: TRBJ2-1
clone_size: NA
v_call: TRBV15
d_call: NA
cdr3_nt: TGTGCCACCAGCAGAGACGGGAAAAGCTCCTACAATGAGCAGTTCTTC
cdr3_aa: CATSRDGKSSYNEQFF

j_call: TRBJ2-5
clone_size: NA
v_call: TRBV7-2
d_call: NA
cdr3_nt: TGTGCCAGCAGCTTAGAGAGGTGGAGGGAAGAGACCCAGTACTTC
cdr3_aa: CASSLERWREETQYF

j_call: TRBJ2-3
clone_size: NA
v_call: TRBV27
d_call: NA
cdr3_nt: TGTGCCAGCAGTTTAATTTTGCCCCAGGGGAGCACAGATACGCAGTATTTT
cdr3_aa: CASSLILPQGSTDTQYF

j_call: TRBJ1-6
clone_size: NA
v_call: TRBV9
d_call: TRBD1
cdr3_nt: TGTGCCAGCAGCACAGGGACAGGGAATAATTCACCCCTCCACTTT
cdr3_aa: CASSTGTGNNSPLHF

j_call: TRBJ2-7
clone_size: NA
v_call: TRBV5-1
d_call: NA
cdr3_nt: TGCGCCAGCAGCTTGGTACAGGGCGCCTACGAGCAGTACTTC
cdr3_aa: CASSLVQGAYEQYF

j_call: TRBJ2-3
clone_size: few
v_call: TRBV6-1
d_call: TRBD2
cdr3_nt: TGTGCCAGCAGTGCTAAAGCGGGGGGCACAGATACGCAGTATTTT
cdr3_aa: CASSAKAGGTDTQYF

j_call: TRBJ2-7
clone_size: NA
v_call: TRBV9
d_call: TRBD1
cdr3_nt: TGTGCCAGCAGCCTTCGACAGGGAGTGGGCGAGCAGTACTTC
cdr3_aa: CASSLRQGVGEQYF

j_call: TRBJ2-3
clone_size: NA
v_call: TRBV6-6
d_call: NA
cdr3_nt: TGTGCCAGCAGCTCGACAGGCATCACAGATACGCAGTATTTT
cdr3_aa: CASSSTGITDTQYF

j_call: TRBJ2-6
clone_size: few
v_call: TRBV2
d_call: NA
cdr3_nt: TGTGCCAGCAGTGTAGGGGACTCTGGGGCCAACGTCCTGACTTTC
cdr3_aa: CASSVGDSGANVLTF

j_call: TRBJ2-1
clone_size: few
v_call: TRBV7-6
d_call: TRBD2
cdr3_nt: TGTGCCAGCAGCTTAGGGACTAGCGCTCTAAGTGAGCAGTTCTTC
cdr3_aa: CASSLGTSALSEQFF

j_call: TRBJ2-5
clone_size: NA
v_call: TRBV7-3
d_call: NA
cdr3_nt: TGTGCCAGCAGCTTAGCGGGGGCCTCCCGGGAGACCCAGTACTTC
cdr3_aa: CASSLAGASRETQYF